Listed below are T cell receptor beta chains from one sample, sequenced in a study of T cell clonotyping in hematopoietic cell transplantation. The data were produced by immunoSEQ multiplex PCR, yet TCRdb's version contains in-frame clones alone and is incomplete. The sample carries about 2,600 clones, around 80% recorded once. Sequencing used peripheral blood mononuclear cells, obtained 180 days after allogeneic stem cell transplant. Receptors were obtained from a male patient aged 55 to 69 who had an allogeneic stem cell transplant, so T cells may come from the graft donor. Some clones in this sample may be carry-over from other donors' samples. Each CDR3 is given without its conserved first and last residue. The order of the fields is CDR3 length, V gene, J gene, CDR3 protein.

15	TRBV10-1	TRBJ2-1	ASSDPSGSKGSNEQF
11	TRBV7-6	TRBJ1-4	ASSRLGREKLF
13	TRBV5-8	TRBJ2-7	ASSLGARDSPLTY
13	TRBV21-1	TRBJ2-7	ASRIGCRASYEQY
8	TRBV20-1	TRBJ2-3	SASEGAQY
14	TRBV7-2	TRBJ2-5	ASSLRGQGARETQY
14	TRBV6-6	TRBJ1-1	ASSFPPQGAATEAF
11	TRBV30	TRBJ1-5	AWRGWNYQPQH
12	TRBV4-2	TRBJ1-4	ASSQEKTYEKLF
12	TRBV6-6	TRBJ2-7	ASRDPGQDYEQY
12	TRBV5-1	TRBJ1-1	ASRAQGALTEAF
12	TRBV5-6	TRBJ1-2	ASSFGAPVGGYT
8	TRBV10-2	TRBJ1-4	ASGGGKLF
11	TRBV9	TRBJ2-7	ASSAGVRDEQY
12	TRBV10-2	TRBJ2-1	ASSDSGSGYEQF
14	TRBV11-2	TRBJ2-7	ASSRLTSGRYYEQY
14	TRBV4-3	TRBJ2-4	ASSQDTVAVNNIQY
9	TRBV30	TRBJ1-1	AWSGGWDAF
12	TRBV6-5	TRBJ2-3	ASSYSGSTDTQY
13	TRBV4-1	TRBJ2-1	ASSQAQTLNNEQF
12	TRBV5-6	TRBJ2-1	ASNPWGERDEQF
9	TRBV30	TRBJ1-4	ASEVGEKLF
12	TRBV19	TRBJ1-2	ATNDAQGVYGYT
13	TRBV7-2	TRBJ1-6	ASSLREARDSPLH
12	TRBV9	TRBJ2-5	ASGPAGGGETQY
10	TRBV9	TRBJ2-2	ASSLNTGELF
13	TRBV25-1	TRBJ2-7	ASSVGLAGVGEQY
11	TRBV7-9	TRBJ1-2	ASSLPEVYGYT
12	TRBV7-2	TRBJ1-1	ASSYNQGDTEAF
13	TRBV28	TRBJ1-1	ASKVPDRVGTEAF
11	TRBV4-2	TRBJ2-5	ASSPAGGETQY
12	TRBV28	TRBJ1-5	ASSLLGANQPQH
13	TRBV27	TRBJ1-1	ASSPSGQGGTEAF
12	TRBV6-5	TRBJ2-7	ASSYRRGNYEQY
12	TRBV5-4	TRBJ2-3	ASSLAGGRDTQY
15	TRBV19	TRBJ1-5	ASNSGQGGPGHQPQH